Listed below are T cell receptor beta chains from one sample, sequenced in a study of breast tumors, draining lymph nodes, adjacent tissues. TCRdb processed the multiplex PCR reads anew with MiXCR; each CDR3 protein has one entry. The profile shows under 85,000 distinct CDR3 sequences, roughly a fifth of them singletons. Sequenced input: axillary lymph node tissue. The source is a female donor with breast cancer. Some clones in this sample may be carry-over from other donors' samples. Each CDR3 is given with its conserved first and last residue. D genes are given only for firm matches. Clone size is not always given. Where it is, it says once, few, many or a class for expanded clones.

D gene	J gene	V gene	clone size	CDR3 DNA	CDR3 protein
TRBD1	TRBJ2-7	TRBV4-2	many	TGTGCCAGCAGCCAAGGGACAGGGGGTTCCTACGAGCAGTACTTC	CASSQGTGGSYEQYF
TRBD1	TRBJ2-3	TRBV7-3	many	TGTGCCAGCAGCCCCGGGACAGCTAGCACAGATACGCAGTATTTT	CASSPGTASTDTQYF
TRBD2	TRBJ2-1	TRBV20-1	many	TGCAGTGCGAATACCGGGGGGGAGGAGCAGTTCTTC	CSANTGGEEQFF
TRBD1	TRBJ2-4	TRBV7-6	.	TGTGCCAGCAGCTCCGGACAGGGGTTTGACATTCAGTACTTC	CASSSGQGFDIQYF
.	TRBJ2-5	TRBV9	many	TGTGCCAGCAGCACCCGCGGACAGCCCCGGGGGGAGACCCAGTACTTC	CASSTRGQPRGETQYF
.	TRBJ1-6	TRBV18	.	TGTGCCAGCTCACCGGGCCGGAGGGGTAGTAATTCACCCCTCCACTTT	CASSPGRRGSNSPLHF
.	TRBJ1-1	TRBV24-1	few	TGTGCCACCAAAGACCACACTGAAGCTTTCTTT	CATKDHTEAFF
TRBD2	TRBJ2-5	TRBV12-3/TRBV12-4	.	TGTGCCAGCAGGGGACTAGCGGGAGTCCAAGAGACCCAGTACTTC	CASRGLAGVQETQYF
.	TRBJ1-2	TRBV27	.	TGTGCCAGCAGGACCCGTGGACTGGGAGCTAACTATGGCTACACCTTC	CASRTRGLGANYGYTF
.	TRBJ2-7	TRBV27	.	TGTGCCAGCAGTAAGGGGGTCTTCGGAGTCTACGAGCAGTACTTC	CASSKGVFGVYEQYF
.	TRBJ2-6	TRBV29-1	many	TGCAGCGTTGACGGGGTTTCTGGGGCCAACGTCCTGACTTTC	CSVDGVSGANVLTF
.	TRBJ1-5	TRBV30	.	TGTGCCTGGAGTCCCGGACGCAATCAGCCCCAGCATTTT	CAWSPGRNQPQHF
.	TRBJ2-2	TRBV5-5	many	TGTGCCAGCAGCTTGTCGGGGATGAGGGCCGGGGAGCTGTTTTTT	CASSLSGMRAGELFF
TRBD2	TRBJ2-5	TRBV6-2/TRBV6-3	many	TGTGCCAGCAGTTATTTAGCGGGACACCAAGAGACCCAGTACTTC	CASSYLAGHQETQYF
TRBD2	TRBJ2-1	TRBV3-1	.	TGTGCCAGCAGCCCCCACCTTTTGGGTAGCGGGAGGATAAATGAGCAGTTCTTC	CASSPHLLGSGRINEQFF
.	TRBJ2-7	TRBV7-6	many	TGTGCCAGCAGCCAGAACCAGGGCTACCGCTACGAGCAGTACTTC	CASSQNQGYRYEQYF
.	TRBJ1-5	TRBV15	many	TGTGCCACCAGCAGAGGGTTTACAGAGAATCAGCCCCAGCATTTT	CATSRGFTENQPQHF
.	TRBJ2-1	TRBV24-1	many	TGTGCCACCAGTGACCCTATCCGACCTACAAATGAGCAGTTCTTC	CATSDPIRPTNEQFF
.	TRBJ2-1	TRBV20-1	many	TGCAGTGCTAGGGGGGATGAGCAGTTCTTC	CSARGDEQFF
.	TRBJ2-1	TRBV7-9	many	TGTGCCAGCAGCTTATTAATCTATCCGGGAAACTACAATGAGCAGTTCTTC	CASSLLIYPGNYNEQFF
TRBD1	TRBJ1-2	TRBV5-4	many	TGTGCCAGCCGCGACCCCGGGGCAGGGGGCGGCTACACCTTC	CASRDPGAGGGYTF
.	TRBJ1-2	TRBV28	.	TGTGCCAGCAGCCGTGCGCCGCTAGGCTACGCCTTC	CASSRAPLGYAF
TRBD2	TRBJ2-7	TRBV28	.	TGTGCCAGCAGCCCCCTTGAGTGGGGAGGGTCCTACGAGCAGTACTTC	CASSPLEWGGSYEQYF
.	TRBJ2-2	TRBV7-2	many	TGTGCCAGCAGCTTTGGGTTCGCGAACACCGGGGAGCTGTTTTTT	CASSFGFANTGELFF
TRBD1	TRBJ1-4	TRBV19	many	TGTGCCAGTAGTCCCCGCGACAGGGGGGATGAAAAACTGTTTTTT	CASSPRDRGDEKLFF
TRBD1	TRBJ1-6	TRBV5-5	many	TGTGCCAGCAGCCTATCCCGGGACAGCACGCCTGTCACCCTCCACTTT	CASSLSRDSTPVTLHF
TRBD1	TRBJ1-5	TRBV25-1	many	TGTGCCAGCAGTGAGGGACAGGGGGCTGGGCAGCCCCAGCATTTT	CASSEGQGAGQPQHF
.	TRBJ2-7	TRBV27	many	TGTGCCAGCAGTTCTCTGACAGCCCCCTACGAGCAGTACTTC	CASSSLTAPYEQYF
TRBD2	TRBJ2-2	TRBV19	.	TGTGCCAGTAGTACCGGGACTATGAACGGGGAGCTGTTTTTT	CASSTGTMNGELFF
TRBD1	TRBJ1-2	TRBV28	.	TGTGCCAGCACCCGTGGACGACAGGGCGGCTTGGTTGGCTACACCTTC	CASTRGRQGGLVGYTF
.	TRBJ1-5	TRBV4-1	.	TGCGCCAGCAGCCAACCTAGGAGGGGGAGCAATCAGCCCCAGCATTTT	CASSQPRRGSNQPQHF
TRBD2	TRBJ2-2	TRBV20-1	many	TGCAGTGCCCGTGAGCGGGAGCGGCACACCGGGGAGCTGTTTTTT	CSARERERHTGELFF
TRBD2	TRBJ2-3	TRBV20-1	many	TGCAGTGCTAGAGACAGTCGGTTACGAGCGGGAGCGGCGGATACGCAGTATTTT	CSARDSRLRAGAADTQYF
.	TRBJ2-7	TRBV7-9	many	TGTGCCAGCAGCTCGTATCACGGGCAGTACGAGCAGTACTTC	CASSSYHGQYEQYF
.	TRBJ2-2	TRBV5-1	many	TGCGCCAGCAGCTTGGAGGGGGACCGGAACACCGGGGAGCTGTTTTTT	CASSLEGDRNTGELFF
TRBD2	TRBJ2-5	TRBV7-2	.	TGTGCCAGCAGCACGGGACTAGCCCAAGGGGCCCAGTACTTC	CASSTGLAQGAQYF
.	TRBJ2-7	TRBV11-3	many	TGTGCCAGCAGCTTAGGGGGGGATCTCTACGAGCAGTACTTC	CASSLGGDLYEQYF
.	TRBJ2-3	TRBV29-1	many	TGCAGCGTTGCGGGAGTCCGGGCAGATACGCAGTATTTT	CSVAGVRADTQYF
TRBD1	TRBJ2-1	TRBV11-3	many	TGTGCCAGCAGCTCAGCCGGGACAGGGACCTACAATGAGCAGTTCTTC	CASSSAGTGTYNEQFF
TRBD2	TRBJ2-1	TRBV5-1	many	TGCGCCAGCAGCTTGACACTAGCGGGAGTGTCCTACAATGAGCAGTTCTTC	CASSLTLAGVSYNEQFF
.	TRBJ1-5	TRBV12-3/TRBV12-4	many	TGTGCCAGCAGTTTAGTCAGGGGCAATCAGCCCCAGCATTTT	CASSLVRGNQPQHF
TRBD2	TRBJ2-1	TRBV28	.	TGTGCCAGCAGCCTTCCCCTAGCGGGAGTTTCGGAGAAGCAGTTCTTC	CASSLPLAGVSEKQFF
TRBD1	TRBJ2-3	TRBV2	many	TGTGCCAGCAGTGATATTTTGACAGGGGGACCCACAGATACGCAGTATTTT	CASSDILTGGPTDTQYF
.	TRBJ2-3	TRBV19	.	TGTGCCAGTACCCCTCCGGGGGAGGATACGCAGTATTTC	CASTPPGEDTQYF
.	TRBJ1-2	TRBV11-2	many	TGTGCCAGCAGATCAAGTCGGGGCGACTATGGCTACACCTTC	CASRSSRGDYGYTF
.	TRBJ2-3	TRBV20-1	many	TGCAGTGCTAGACCTCCTAGCGCCCCTTCGGATACGCAGTATTTT	CSARPPSAPSDTQYF
.	TRBJ2-7	TRBV14	many	TGTGCCAGCAGCGGCGGAGGCTACGAGCAGTACTTC	CASSGGGYEQYF
TRBD2	TRBJ2-7	TRBV20-1	many	TGCAGTGCTCCGAATCCTTCTGACAGCGGGATACGGTACGAGCAGTACTTC	CSAPNPSDSGIRYEQYF
.	TRBJ1-2	TRBV7-9	medium-sized	TGTGCCAGCAGCCCCGGACAATATGGCTACACCTTC	CASSPGQYGYTF
.	TRBJ1-2	TRBV12-3/TRBV12-4	few	TGTGCCAGCAGTTTAGGGGGCGCGGGTGGCCACACCTTC	CASSLGGAGGHTF
.	TRBJ2-7	TRBV7-2	many	TGTGCCAGCAGTCCCGCCCACAGAGGCTCCTACGAGCAGTACTTC	CASSPAHRGSYEQYF
.	TRBJ1-4	TRBV20-1	many	TGCAGTGCTAGAGATGGGAATAATGAAAAACTGTTTTTT	CSARDGNNEKLFF
.	TRBJ2-5	TRBV14	many	TGTGCCAGCAGGCGACTCGGCCAAGAGACCCAGTACTTC	CASRRLGQETQYF
TRBD1	TRBJ2-7	TRBV20-1	many	TGCAGTGCTCCTAGACAGGGGGCCAGCGAGCAGTACTTC	CSAPRQGASEQYF
.	TRBJ2-3	TRBV24-1	many	TGTGCCACCAGTGATCCGGCGACAGCCACAGATACGCAGTATTTT	CATSDPATATDTQYF
.	TRBJ2-3	TRBV7-2	many	TGTGCCAGCAGCCGGGGGTTCACAGATACGCAGTATTTT	CASSRGFTDTQYF
.	TRBJ1-6	TRBV19	many	TGTGCCAGTAGTACGGTACAGGGTCTTCGTAATTCACCCCTCCACTTT	CASSTVQGLRNSPLHF
TRBD2	TRBJ2-3	TRBV11-3	many	TGTGCCAGCAGCTTAACTAGCGGATACACAGATACGCAGTATTTT	CASSLTSGYTDTQYF
.	TRBJ1-2	TRBV3-1	.	TGTGCCAGCAGCCACCAAGGTGGGGGAGGCTATGGCTACACCTTC	CASSHQGGGGYGYTF